A selection of T cell receptor beta chains follows, all from one sample in a study of T cells after yellow fever vaccination. TCRdb re-analysed the 5' RACE reads in MiXCR, keeping a single row per CDR3 protein. The sample shows 30,000 or so distinct CDR3 sequences, 4.4% of them seen only once. Sequenced material: CD8+ T cells sorted from PBMCs, taken 5 days after the yellow fever booster vaccination. The receptors shown here come from a man aged 30-40 years who received the YFV17D yellow fever vaccine. The CDR3 runs from the conserved cysteine through the conserved F or W. Fields, in order: J gene, V gene, CDR3 protein.

j_call: TRBJ2-5
v_call: TRBV7-2
cdr3_aa: CASSSSHGTPLQRTQYF

j_call: TRBJ1-1
v_call: TRBV12-3/TRBV12-4
cdr3_aa: CASSLITDTEAFF

j_call: TRBJ2-2
v_call: TRBV6-5
cdr3_aa: CASSFRDRNGRTGELFF

j_call: TRBJ2-2
v_call: TRBV29-1
cdr3_aa: CSVEDPRTGDTGELFF

j_call: TRBJ2-5
v_call: TRBV3-1
cdr3_aa: CASSLNSGVETQYF

j_call: TRBJ2-5
v_call: TRBV5-8
cdr3_aa: CASSWVGSETQYF

j_call: TRBJ2-3
v_call: TRBV20-1
cdr3_aa: CSASLQFRTDTQYF

j_call: TRBJ2-3
v_call: TRBV6-5
cdr3_aa: CASSYTSGPTDTQYF

j_call: TRBJ1-1
v_call: TRBV10-3
cdr3_aa: CAIRAEPNTEAFF

j_call: TRBJ2-7
v_call: TRBV6-2/TRBV6-3
cdr3_aa: CASNLGIYYEQYF

j_call: TRBJ2-3
v_call: TRBV5-1
cdr3_aa: CASSLDAATQYF

j_call: TRBJ2-3
v_call: TRBV6-2/TRBV6-3
cdr3_aa: CASGSYTQYF

j_call: TRBJ2-5
v_call: TRBV7-9
cdr3_aa: CASSFPDRGQETQYF

j_call: TRBJ2-1
v_call: TRBV6-5
cdr3_aa: CASLGLADNEQFF

j_call: TRBJ2-1
v_call: TRBV5-5
cdr3_aa: CASSLPLAGEGFF

j_call: TRBJ2-7
v_call: TRBV23-1
cdr3_aa: CASSQSSPTRNGNEQYF

j_call: TRBJ2-5
v_call: TRBV4-3
cdr3_aa: CASSQERAYQETQYF

j_call: TRBJ2-7
v_call: TRBV29-1
cdr3_aa: CSGTSGTYEQYF

j_call: TRBJ2-7
v_call: TRBV5-4
cdr3_aa: CASTDGSGAYEQYF

j_call: TRBJ2-3
v_call: TRBV3-1
cdr3_aa: CASSFNPGLSTDTQYF

j_call: TRBJ2-3
v_call: TRBV5-5
cdr3_aa: CASSRTGDSTDTQYF

j_call: TRBJ2-1
v_call: TRBV9
cdr3_aa: CASSVGKASGYNEQFF

j_call: TRBJ2-1
v_call: TRBV7-9
cdr3_aa: CASSLTHEQFF

j_call: TRBJ2-3
v_call: TRBV20-1
cdr3_aa: CSASPPGLHTDTQYF